There are a few counts of the clone carrying this T cell receptor beta chain. Its specificity is not known. Trimming took 5 bases from V and 11 from J, leaving 15 bases between them. The V gene's germline CDR1 is DFQATT and CDR2 SNEGSKA (reference sequence). This CDR3 contains 11 residues. TCRdb re-derived calls from the 5' RACE reads in MiXCR, one entry per CDR3 protein. The data contain around 770,000 distinct CDR3 sequences, around 20% of them singletons. This sample was included in a study of CD8 T cells in ankylosing spondylitis. Broader study findings: According to the report, clones linked to the disease were significantly enriched in matched synovial fluid samples taken from ankylosing spondylitis patients. A TCR beta motif made of eight highly homologous variants seemed typical of ankylosing spondylitis blood.

The chain is built from TRBV20-1 and TRBJ1-1, with D unclear. The sequenced sample consisted of blood, either unsorted or a sorted T cell fraction (not recorded which). This receptor was obtained from a male donor with ankylosing spondylitis. In nucleotides, the CDR3 is TGCAGTGCTCCCATAGATCTCCTCGCTTTCTTT. It translates to CSAPIDLLAFF.